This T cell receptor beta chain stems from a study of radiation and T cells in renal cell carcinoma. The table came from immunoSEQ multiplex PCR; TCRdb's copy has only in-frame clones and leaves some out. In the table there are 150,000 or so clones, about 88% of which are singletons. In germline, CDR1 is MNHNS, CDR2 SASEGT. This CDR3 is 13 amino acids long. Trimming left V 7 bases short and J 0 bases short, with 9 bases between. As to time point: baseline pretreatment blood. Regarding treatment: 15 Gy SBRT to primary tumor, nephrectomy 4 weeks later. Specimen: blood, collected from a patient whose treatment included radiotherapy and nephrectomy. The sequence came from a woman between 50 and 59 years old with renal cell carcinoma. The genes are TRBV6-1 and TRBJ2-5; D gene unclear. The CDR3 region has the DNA TGTGCCAGCATCGAAAGGTACCAAGAGACCCAGTACTTC. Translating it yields CASIERYQETQYF.